This T cell receptor (beta chain) was identified during a study of T cell responses to AZD1222 COVID-19 vaccine. Study-wide findings and caveats: Clonal diversity was possibly underestimated; the donors were predominantly white British and more often female.

The table came from immunoSEQ multiplex PCR; TCRdb's copy has only in-frame clones and leaves some out. The table includes 100,000 to 150,000 clones, around nine tenths detected once. On this clone: Its specificity is not known.

Deletions cut 4 bases from V and 9 bases from J, with 21 bases between. Germline V lookup: CDR1 SGHTA, CDR2 FQGNSA. The CDR3 consists of 15 residues. Sequences were derived from peripheral blood, sampled 28 days after the second AZD1222 dose. The source is an adult who received the AZD1222 COVID-19 vaccine. V usage is TRBV7-2 and J usage is TRBJ1-2; D uncertain. This CDR3 is CASSSNRVYDRRYTF. CDR3 sequence (DNA): TGTGCCAGCAGCTCCAACAGAGTCTATGATCGGCGCTACACCTTC.